Each of the 26 T cell receptor beta chains below was sequenced from the same sample in a study of early T cells in non-severe SARS-CoV-2 infection. TCRdb processed the 5' RACE reads anew with MiXCR; each CDR3 protein has one entry. The sample lists roughly 67,000 distinct CDR3 sequences, 11% occurring once. The specimen was whole blood. These receptors were collected from an adult who was a healthcare worker with PCR-confirmed SARS-CoV-2 infection or an uninfected control (not recorded which).

The chain carries TRBV12-3 or TRBV12-4 and TRBJ2-7; no reliable D call. The CDR3 consists of 14 residues. Trimming shortened V by 4 bases and J by 2 bases, and 12 bases separated the two germline ends. In DNA, the CDR3 is TGTGCCAGCAGTTCTGGGATAGGAGCCTACGAGCAGTACTTC. Its protein product is CASSSGIGAYEQYF.

This clonotype has at least ten counts. This rearrangement joins TRBV29-1 to TRBJ2-1; no definite D call. The V and J ends lost 4 bases and 3 bases respectively, with 10 bases between them. CDR1 SQVTM and CDR2 ANQGSEA come from the germline V gene. This CDR3 has 13 amino acids. CDR3: CSVGSSGYNEQFF. The DNA of the CDR3 is TGCAGCGTTGGGTCTTCAGGCTACAATGAGCAGTTCTTC.

CDR3 nucleotides: TGTGCCAGCAGCCCAGACACCGGGGAGCTGTTTTTT. Translated: CASSPDTGELFF. This chain links TRBV7-9 with TRBJ2-2; no firm D call. The germline CDR1 and CDR2 sequences are SEHNR and FQNEAQ (reference sequence). V shed 5 bases and J shed 3 bases, with 4 bases lying between them. CDR3 size: 12 residues. The full variable domain, rest sourced from reference TRBV7-9 and TRBJ2-2, is DTGVSQNPRHKITKRGQNVTFRCDPISEHNRLYWYRQTLGQGPEFLTYFQNEAQLEKSRLLSDRFSAERPKGSFSTLEIQRTEQGDSAMYLCASSPDTGELFFGEGSRLTVL.

The chain carries TRBV5-1 and TRBJ2-7; the D gene is possibly TRBD1 (6 bases). Germline values: CDR1 SGHRS, CDR2 YFSETQ. Trimming took 5 bases from V and 5 from J, leaving 17 bases between them. The CDR3 is made up of 14 amino acids. The CDR3 DNA follows: TGCGCCAGCAGAGGGGGAAGAAACCGGGACGAGCAGTACTTC. Protein sequence: CASRGGRNRDEQYF.

This clonotype has a count of ten or more. The rearrangement uses TRBV28 and TRBJ2-7; no definite D call. V lost 6 bases and J 2 bases, leaving 11 bases between the germline ends. CDR1 MDHEN and CDR2 SYDVKM come from the germline V gene. The CDR3 totals 13 residues. This chain's CDR3 is CASSPRYTYEQYF. The CDR3 DNA follows: TGTGCCAGCAGCCCGCGGTATACCTACGAGCAGTACTTC.

The chain is built from TRBV12-3 or TRBV12-4 and TRBJ2-3; TRBD2 matches 8 bases. Germline trimming cut 4 bases from V and 7 bases from J; bases unmatched to any gene: 13. The CDR3 is made up of 16 amino acids. The CDR3 is CASSSRSGGRLHTQYF. In DNA, the CDR3 is TGTGCCAGCAGTTCCAGATCCGGCGGGAGGCTACATACGCAGTATTTT.

CDR3 residues: CASSFISGVAENHYEQYF. DNA for the CDR3: TGTGCCAGCAGTTTCATATCTGGCGTAGCGGAGAACCACTACGAGCAGTACTTC. The genes are TRBV28 and TRBJ2-7, with D possibly TRBD2 on 6 matching bases. V was shortened by 3 bases and J by 3 bases, with 24 bases between the two germline ends. This CDR3 spans 18 amino acids. CDR1 and CDR2 (germline): MDHEN, SYDVKM.

The chain combines TRBV7-9 with TRBJ2-3; D is undetermined. Germline-derived CDR1 and CDR2 are SEHNR and FQNEAQ (reference sequence). V was clipped by 3 bases and J by 6 bases, with 7 bases between them. This CDR3 is 12 amino acids long. The CDR3 is CASSFHGDTQYF. The CDR3 region has the DNA TGTGCCAGCAGCTTTCACGGGGATACGCAGTATTTT.

The V and J genes are TRBV6-5 and TRBJ1-2; TRBD1 might be the D (5 bases). In germline, CDR1 is MNHEY, CDR2 SVGAGI. The CDR3 has 15 residues. Trimming cost V 4 bases and J 4 bases, with 16 bases left between them. The DNA of the CDR3 is TGTGCCAGCAGTTCCTCTCGGAGGGGTGCCTATGGCTACACCTTC. Translating gives CASSSSRRGAYGYTF.

This chain joins TRBV5-1 and TRBJ2-3; D remains unclear. Germline CDR1 and CDR2: SGHRS and YFSETQ. V lost 8 bases and J 5 bases, leaving 18 bases between the germline ends. The CDR3 loop spans 14 amino acids. CDR3 sequence: CASSVLENKDTQYF. CDR3 DNA: TGCGCCAGTTCGGTACTGGAAAACAAAGATACGCAGTATTTT. The variable domain in full, with the rest retrieved from reference TRBV5-1 and TRBJ2-3, is KAGVTQTPRYLIKTRGQQVTLSCSPISGHRSVSWYQQTPGQGLQFLFEYFSETQRNKGNFPGRFSGRQFSNSRSEMNVSTLELGDSALYLCASSVLENKDTQYFGPGTRLTVL.

As regards this clonotype: This may be a read error, as it is one base from a much larger clone. The chain combines TRBV7-2 with TRBJ2-2, with 12 nucleotides matching TRBD2. The CDR3 runs to 18 residues. Trimming took 5 bases from V and 10 from J; bases not matched to a gene: 17. CDR1 is SGHTA and CDR2 is FQGNSA in the germline V gene. The CDR3 sequence is CASSPPLTSGRKREELFF. The CDR3 bases are TGTGCCAGCAGCCCCCCTTTGACTAGCGGGAGAAAACGGGAGGAGCTGTTTTTT.

V is TRBV11-2 and J is TRBJ2-1; D perhaps matches TRBD2 (5 bases). The CDR3 runs to 19 residues. CDR1 and CDR2 (germline): SGHAT, FQNNGV. Trimming took 3 bases from V and 0 from J, leaving 21 bases between them. CDR3 protein: CASSFEPPRSASSYNEQFF. The CDR3, as DNA: TGTGCCAGCAGCTTCGAACCTCCTCGTAGCGCCAGCTCCTACAATGAGCAGTTCTTC.

In its sample, this clonotype was seen a few times. The DNA for the CDR3 is TGTGCCAGCAGCCCCGGGGGGCTAGCGGGAGCTTACCACGAGCAGTACTTC. Its translation: CASSPGGLAGAYHEQYF. The chain links TRBV7-6 to TRBJ2-7; TRBD2 matches 10 bases. Trimming removed 5 bases from V and 5 bases from J; junction bases left unmatched: 15. In germline, CDR1 is SGHVS, CDR2 FNYEAQ. The CDR3 has 17 residues.

At least ten counts were recorded for this clonotype. J is TRBJ1-5 and V is TRBV28; no firm D call. V lost 5 bases to trimming and J lost 10 bases, with 12 bases between them. This CDR3 is built from 12 residues. Germline V lookup: CDR1 MDHEN, CDR2 SYDVKM. The CDR3 reads CASSPPRGPQHF. CDR3 sequence (DNA): TGTGCCAGCAGTCCCCCACGGGGTCCCCAGCATTTT.

This clonotype came up many times. V and J are TRBV2 and TRBJ2-5; 8 positions match TRBD2. The germline gives CDR1 SNHLY, CDR2 FYNNEI. The junction had 6 bases not matched to a gene; V was cut back by 5 bases and J by 7 bases. The CDR3 is 13 amino acids. CDR3 residues: CASSPTSGGTQYF. CDR3 DNA sequence: TGTGCCAGCAGTCCTACTAGCGGAGGGACCCAGTACTTC.

The V gene is TRBV2, the J gene TRBJ1-2; D remains unclear. Germline loops: CDR1 SNHLY, CDR2 FYNNEI. With 6 bases removed from V and 3 bases from J, the gap between germline ends came to 14 bases. The CDR3 sequence is 14 residues long. CDR3: CASSPTSIDYGYTF. The DNA of the CDR3 is TGTGCCAGCAGCCCAACATCAATCGACTATGGCTACACCTTC. The entire variable domain, with the rest obtained from reference TRBV2 and TRBJ1-2, is as follows: EPEVTQTPSHQVTQMGQEVILRCVPISNHLYFYWYRQILGQKVEFLVSFYNNEISEKSEIFDDQFSVERPDGSNFTLKIRSTKLEDSAMYFCASSPTSIDYGYTFGSGTRLTVV.

As to this clonotype: A single base separates this from a much larger clone, so it may be a read error. The V and J genes are TRBV21-1 and TRBJ2-4. TRBV21-1 is a documented pseudogene. This CDR3 region has 15 residues. CDR3 region: CATSKALTAKNIQYF. CDR3 DNA: TGTGCCACCAGCAAAGCGCTAACAGCCAAAAACATTCAGTACTTC.

V gene TRBV18 combines with J gene TRBJ2-3; D possibly corresponds to TRBD2 (6 bases). CDR1 and CDR2 from the germline V gene are KGHSH and LQKENI. Trimming shortened V by 3 bases and J by 4 bases, and 17 bases separated the two germline ends. This CDR3 has 16 amino acids. CDR3 coding DNA: TGTGCCAGCTCACCTCAGGACGGGAGCATCGCAGATACGCAGTATTTT. It specifies CASSPQDGSIADTQYF. The entire variable domain, with the rest obtained from reference TRBV18 and TRBJ2-3, is as follows: NAGVMQNPRHLVRRRGQEARLRCSPMKGHSHVYWYRQLPEEGLKFMVYLQKENIIDESGMPKERFSAEFPKEGPSILRIQQVVRGDSAAYFCASSPQDGSIADTQYFGPGTRLTVL.

The chain employs TRBV30 and TRBJ1-2; 8 bases map to TRBD1. This CDR3 has 14 amino acids. Germline assignment: CDR1 GTSNPN and CDR2 SVGIG (reference sequence). V trimming: 5 bases; J trimming: 1 base; junction bases outside the gene matches: 6. The CDR3 DNA reads as TGTGCCTGGCGCCAGGGGGCCAGTAACTATGGCTACACCTTC. Its protein product is CAWRQGASNYGYTF.

The rearrangement joins TRBV12-3 or TRBV12-4 to TRBJ2-7; tentative D call: TRBD2 (6 bases). This CDR3 region has 14 residues. Trimming cost V 4 bases and J 4 bases, with 14 bases left between them. The CDR3 spells CASSSGEALYEQYF. In nucleotides, the CDR3 is TGTGCCAGCAGTTCGGGGGAGGCCCTTTACGAGCAGTACTTC.

V and J are TRBV3-1 and TRBJ2-7; 15 positions agree with TRBD2. The CDR3 is 16 amino acids. Looked up from germline, CDR1 is LGHDT and CDR2 is YNNKEL (reference sequence). J was trimmed by 5 bases and V by 1 base; bases with no gene match: 3. CDR3 sequence: CASSQVGTSGRHEQYF. CDR3 nucleotides: TGTGCCAGCAGCCAAGTGGGGACTAGCGGGAGGCACGAGCAGTACTTC.

This clonotype was observed at least ten times. The junction departs from the called germline gene at one end, perhaps through a read error. The gene calls are TRBV12-3 or TRBV12-4 and TRBJ1-1; no definite D call. The CDR3 runs 10 residues. CDR3: CASRFPSLEF. The CDR3 DNA reads as TGTGCCAGCAGATTCCCTTCGCTCGAGTTT.

This clonotype was found a few times. This chain joins TRBV5-1 and TRBJ2-5; D may be TRBD1 (6 bases). The CDR3 consists of 15 residues. V lost 0 bases and J lost 2, with 11 bases in between. Germline V gives CDR1 SGHRS, CDR2 YFSETQ. CDR3 sequence reads: CASSLVQGFQETQYF. The CDR3 DNA reads TGCGCCAGCAGCTTGGTACAGGGATTTCAAGAGACCCAGTACTTC. Based on the CDR3 plus reference TRBV5-1 and TRBJ2-5, the full variable domain is KAGVTQTPRYLIKTRGQQVTLSCSPISGHRSVSWYQQTPGQGLQFLFEYFSETQRNKGNFPGRFSGRQFSNSRSEMNVSTLELGDSALYLCASSLVQGFQETQYFGPGTRLLVL.

This clonotype has only a few counts. This sequence joins TRBV15 and TRBJ1-1; D is possibly TRBD1 (6 bases). CDR3 length: 13 residues. Germline V gene data show CDR1 as LNHNV and CDR2 as YYDKDF (reference sequence). Between the trimmed V and J ends, which lost 0 bases and 13 bases, there was a span of 15 bases. DNA of the CDR3: TGTGCCACCAGCAGAGACCAGACAGGAGAAATTTTCTTT. It translates to CATSRDQTGEIFF.

The V and J genes are TRBV7-9 and TRBJ1-1; unclear D gene. Germline V gene sequence: CDR1 SEHNR, CDR2 FQNEAQ (reference sequence). Trimming took 11 bases from V and 0 from J, leaving 13 bases between them. This CDR3 contains 13 residues. CDR3: CAGSELLNTEAFF. The CDR3 DNA reads TGTGCCGGGAGTGAGCTGCTGAACACTGAAGCTTTCTTT.

The chain employs TRBV7-9 and TRBJ2-3; 11 bases align to TRBD2. Germline CDR1 and CDR2: SEHNR and FQNEAQ (reference sequence). This CDR3 is 18 amino acids long. V dropped 1 base and J dropped 2; count of bases not matched to a gene: 8. The CDR3 protein is CASSLGAGTSGHTDTQYF. The CDR3 region has the DNA TGTGCCAGCAGCTTAGGTGCGGGGACTAGCGGCCACACAGATACGCAGTATTTT.